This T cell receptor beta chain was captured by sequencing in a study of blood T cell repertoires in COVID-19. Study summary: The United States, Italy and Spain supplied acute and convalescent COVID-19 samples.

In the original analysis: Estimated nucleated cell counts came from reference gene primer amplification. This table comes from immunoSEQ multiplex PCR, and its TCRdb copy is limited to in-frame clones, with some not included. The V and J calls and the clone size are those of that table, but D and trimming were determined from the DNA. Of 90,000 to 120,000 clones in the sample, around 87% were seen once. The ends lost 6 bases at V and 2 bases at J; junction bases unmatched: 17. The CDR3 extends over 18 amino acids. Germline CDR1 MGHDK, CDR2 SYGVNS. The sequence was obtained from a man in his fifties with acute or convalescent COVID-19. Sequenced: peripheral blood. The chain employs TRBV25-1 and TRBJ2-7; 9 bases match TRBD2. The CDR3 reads CASSSTSGQTYFPYEQYF. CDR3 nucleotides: TGTGCCAGCAGCTCGACTAGCGGCCAAACCTATTTCCCCTACGAGCAGTACTTC.